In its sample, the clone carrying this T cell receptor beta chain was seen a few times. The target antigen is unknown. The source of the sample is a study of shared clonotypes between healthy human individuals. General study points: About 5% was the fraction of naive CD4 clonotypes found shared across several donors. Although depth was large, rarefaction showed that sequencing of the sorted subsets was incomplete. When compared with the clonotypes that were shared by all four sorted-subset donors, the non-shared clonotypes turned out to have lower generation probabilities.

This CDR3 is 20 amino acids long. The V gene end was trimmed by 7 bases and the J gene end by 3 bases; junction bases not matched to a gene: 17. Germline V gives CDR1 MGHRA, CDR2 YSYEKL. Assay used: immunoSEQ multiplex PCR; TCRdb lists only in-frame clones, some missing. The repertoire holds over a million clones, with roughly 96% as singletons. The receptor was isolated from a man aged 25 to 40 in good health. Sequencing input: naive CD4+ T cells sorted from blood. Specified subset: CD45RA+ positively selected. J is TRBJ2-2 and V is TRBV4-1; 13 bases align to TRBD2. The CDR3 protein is CASNSLWTSGRRSYTGELFF. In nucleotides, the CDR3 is TGCGCCAGCAACTCACTCTGGACTAGCGGGAGACGATCGTACACCGGGGAGCTGTTTTTT.